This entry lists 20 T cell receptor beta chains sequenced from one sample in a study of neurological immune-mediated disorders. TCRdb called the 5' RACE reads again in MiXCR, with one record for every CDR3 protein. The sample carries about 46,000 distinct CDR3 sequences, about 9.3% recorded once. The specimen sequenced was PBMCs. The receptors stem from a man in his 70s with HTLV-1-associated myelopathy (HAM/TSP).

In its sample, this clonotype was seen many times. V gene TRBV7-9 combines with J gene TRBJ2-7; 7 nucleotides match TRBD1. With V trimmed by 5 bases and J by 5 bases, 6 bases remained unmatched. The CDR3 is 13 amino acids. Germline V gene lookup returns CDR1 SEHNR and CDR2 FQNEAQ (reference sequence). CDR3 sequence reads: CASSPDRVHEQYF. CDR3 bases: TGTGCCAGCAGCCCTGACAGGGTCCACGAGCAGTACTTC.

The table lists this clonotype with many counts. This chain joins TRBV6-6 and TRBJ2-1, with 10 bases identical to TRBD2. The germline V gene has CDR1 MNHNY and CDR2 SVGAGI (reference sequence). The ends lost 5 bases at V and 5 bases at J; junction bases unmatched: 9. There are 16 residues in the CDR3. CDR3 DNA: TGTGCCAGCAGTACCCACAGCGGGAGGGGAGACAATGAGCAGTTCTTC. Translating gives CASSTHSGRGDNEQFF.

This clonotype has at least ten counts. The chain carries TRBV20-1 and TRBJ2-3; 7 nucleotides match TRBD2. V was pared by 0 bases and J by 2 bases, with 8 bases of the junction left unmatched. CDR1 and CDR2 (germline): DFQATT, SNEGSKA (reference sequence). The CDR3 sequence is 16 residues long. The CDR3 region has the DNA TGCAGTGCTAGAGATCTGGGGGGGAGGAACACAGATACGCAGTATTTT. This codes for CSARDLGGRNTDTQYF.

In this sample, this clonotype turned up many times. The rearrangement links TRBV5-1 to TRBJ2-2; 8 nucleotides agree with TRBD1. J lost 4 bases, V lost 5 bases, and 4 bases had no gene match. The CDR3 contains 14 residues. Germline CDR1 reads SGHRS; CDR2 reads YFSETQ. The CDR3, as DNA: TGCGCCAGCAGGGTTGACAGGGGCACCGGGGAGCTGTTTTTT. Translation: CASRVDRGTGELFF.

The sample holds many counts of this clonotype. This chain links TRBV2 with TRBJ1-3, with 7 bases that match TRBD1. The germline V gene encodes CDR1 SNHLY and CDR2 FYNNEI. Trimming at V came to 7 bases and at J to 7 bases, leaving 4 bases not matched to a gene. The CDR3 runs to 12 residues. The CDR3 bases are TGTGCCAGCACGTCAGGGGGGAACACCATATATTTT. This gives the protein CASTSGGNTIYF.

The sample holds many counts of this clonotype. CDR3 bases: TGTGCCAGCAGTGAAGGGCGTCGGGAGACTTTTCTAGCCAAAAACATTCAGTACTTC. Residues: CASSEGRRETFLAKNIQYF. V and J are TRBV6-1 and TRBJ2-4; possible D gene TRBD2, 6 bases. Germline CDR1 is MNHNS and CDR2 is SASEGT. The V gene lost 1 base and the J gene lost 0 bases, with 19 bases spanning the gap. This CDR3 has 19 residues.

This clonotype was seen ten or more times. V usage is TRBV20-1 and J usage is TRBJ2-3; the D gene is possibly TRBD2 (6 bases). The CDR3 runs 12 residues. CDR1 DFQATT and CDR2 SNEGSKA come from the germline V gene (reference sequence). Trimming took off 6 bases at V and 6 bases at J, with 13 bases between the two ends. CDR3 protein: CSASPAGDTQYF. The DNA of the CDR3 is TGCAGTGCCTCCCCGGCGGGGGATACGCAGTATTTT.

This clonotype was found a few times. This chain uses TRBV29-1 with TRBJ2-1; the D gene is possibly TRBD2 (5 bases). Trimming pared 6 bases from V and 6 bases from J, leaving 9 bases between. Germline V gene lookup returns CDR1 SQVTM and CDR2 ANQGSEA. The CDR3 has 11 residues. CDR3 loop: CSVRAGNEQFF. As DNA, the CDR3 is TGCAGCGTCCGGGCGGGCAATGAGCAGTTCTTC.

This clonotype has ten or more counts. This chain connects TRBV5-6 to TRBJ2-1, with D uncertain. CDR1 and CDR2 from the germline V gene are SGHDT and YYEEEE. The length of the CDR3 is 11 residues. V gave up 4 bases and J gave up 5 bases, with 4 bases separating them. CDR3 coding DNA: TGTGCCAGCAGCGGGGACAATGAGCAGTTCTTC. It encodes CASSGDNEQFF.

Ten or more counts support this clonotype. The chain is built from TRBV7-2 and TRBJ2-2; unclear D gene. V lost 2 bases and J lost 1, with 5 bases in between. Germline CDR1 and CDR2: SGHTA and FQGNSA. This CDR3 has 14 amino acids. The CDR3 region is CASSLNWNTGELFF. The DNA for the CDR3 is TGTGCCAGCAGCTTAAACTGGAACACCGGGGAGCTGTTTTTT.

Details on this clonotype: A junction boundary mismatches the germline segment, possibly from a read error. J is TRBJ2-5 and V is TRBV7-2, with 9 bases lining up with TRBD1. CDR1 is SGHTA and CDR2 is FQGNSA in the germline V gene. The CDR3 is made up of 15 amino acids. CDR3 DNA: TGTGTCAGCAGGCTACATGCGACAGGGGGAGAGACCCAGTACTTC. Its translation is CVSRLHATGGETQYF.

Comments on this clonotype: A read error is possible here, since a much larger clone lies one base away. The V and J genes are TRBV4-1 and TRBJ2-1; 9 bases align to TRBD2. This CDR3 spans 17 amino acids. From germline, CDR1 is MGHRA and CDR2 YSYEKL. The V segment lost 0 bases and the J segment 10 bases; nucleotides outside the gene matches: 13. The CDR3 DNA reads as TGCGCCAGCAGCCAAGATAGCGGGAGACCTCGCGCGGGCGAGCAGTTCTTC. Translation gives CASSQDSGRPRAGEQFF.

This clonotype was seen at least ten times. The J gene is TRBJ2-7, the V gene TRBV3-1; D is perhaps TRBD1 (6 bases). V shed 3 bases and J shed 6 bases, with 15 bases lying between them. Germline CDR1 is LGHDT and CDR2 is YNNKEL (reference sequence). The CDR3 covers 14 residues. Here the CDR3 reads CASSQGQTGFEQYF. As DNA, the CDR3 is TGTGCCAGCAGCCAGGGTCAGACAGGCTTCGAGCAGTACTTC.

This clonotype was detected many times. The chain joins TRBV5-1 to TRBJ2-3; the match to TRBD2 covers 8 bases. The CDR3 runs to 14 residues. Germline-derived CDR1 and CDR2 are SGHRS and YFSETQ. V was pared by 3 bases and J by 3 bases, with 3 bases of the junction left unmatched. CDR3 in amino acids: CASSSIAGTDTQYF. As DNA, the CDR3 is TGCGCCAGCAGCTCAATAGCGGGAACAGATACGCAGTATTTT.

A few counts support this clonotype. The DNA for the CDR3 is TGTGCCAGCAGCTATAGAAAGGGGGATGAAAAACTGTTTTTT. This codes for CASSYRKGDEKLFF. V gene TRBV7-8 combines with J gene TRBJ1-4; possible D gene TRBD1, 6 bases. CDR3 length equals 14 residues. Trimming stripped 4 bases from V and 6 bases from J, with 12 bases between. Germline CDR1 reads SGHVS; CDR2 reads FQNEAQ.

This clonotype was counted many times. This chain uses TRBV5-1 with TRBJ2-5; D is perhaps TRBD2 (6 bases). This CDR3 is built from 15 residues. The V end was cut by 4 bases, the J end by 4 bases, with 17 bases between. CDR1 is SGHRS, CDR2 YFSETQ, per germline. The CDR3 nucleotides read TGCGCCAGCAGCCCCCGGGACTCCGATACAGAGACCCAGTACTTC. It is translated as CASSPRDSDTETQYF.

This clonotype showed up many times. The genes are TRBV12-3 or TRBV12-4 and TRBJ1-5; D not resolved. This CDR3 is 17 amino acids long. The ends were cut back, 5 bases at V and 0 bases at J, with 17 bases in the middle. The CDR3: CASSLSLGSNSNQPQHF. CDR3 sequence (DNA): TGTGCCAGCAGTCTAAGTCTGGGTTCGAATAGCAATCAGCCCCAGCATTTT.

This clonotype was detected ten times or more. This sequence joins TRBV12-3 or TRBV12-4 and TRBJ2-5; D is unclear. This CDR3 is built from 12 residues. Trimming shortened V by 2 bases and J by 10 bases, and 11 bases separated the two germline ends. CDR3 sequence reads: CASSLRIVHQYF. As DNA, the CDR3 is TGTGCCAGCAGTTTACGGATTGTCCACCAGTACTTC.

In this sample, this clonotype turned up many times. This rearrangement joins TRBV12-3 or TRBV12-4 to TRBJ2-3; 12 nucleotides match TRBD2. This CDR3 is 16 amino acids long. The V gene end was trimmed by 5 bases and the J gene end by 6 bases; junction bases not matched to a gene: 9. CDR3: CASSKPTSGSLDTQYF. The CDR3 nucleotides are TGTGCCAGCAGTAAACCGACTAGCGGGAGTTTGGATACGCAGTATTTT.

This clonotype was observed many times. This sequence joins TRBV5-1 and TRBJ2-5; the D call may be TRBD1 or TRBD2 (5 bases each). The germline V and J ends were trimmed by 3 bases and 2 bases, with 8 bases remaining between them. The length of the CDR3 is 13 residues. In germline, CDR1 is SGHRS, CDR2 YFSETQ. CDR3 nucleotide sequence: TGCGCCAGCAGCTCCGGGGCACAAGAGACCCAGTACTTC. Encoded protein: CASSSGAQETQYF. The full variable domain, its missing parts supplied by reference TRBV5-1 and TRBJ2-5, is KAGVTQTPRYLIKTRGQQVTLSCSPISGHRSVSWYQQTPGQGLQFLFEYFSETQRNKGNFPGRFSGRQFSNSRSEMNVSTLELGDSALYLCASSSGAQETQYFGPGTRLLVL.